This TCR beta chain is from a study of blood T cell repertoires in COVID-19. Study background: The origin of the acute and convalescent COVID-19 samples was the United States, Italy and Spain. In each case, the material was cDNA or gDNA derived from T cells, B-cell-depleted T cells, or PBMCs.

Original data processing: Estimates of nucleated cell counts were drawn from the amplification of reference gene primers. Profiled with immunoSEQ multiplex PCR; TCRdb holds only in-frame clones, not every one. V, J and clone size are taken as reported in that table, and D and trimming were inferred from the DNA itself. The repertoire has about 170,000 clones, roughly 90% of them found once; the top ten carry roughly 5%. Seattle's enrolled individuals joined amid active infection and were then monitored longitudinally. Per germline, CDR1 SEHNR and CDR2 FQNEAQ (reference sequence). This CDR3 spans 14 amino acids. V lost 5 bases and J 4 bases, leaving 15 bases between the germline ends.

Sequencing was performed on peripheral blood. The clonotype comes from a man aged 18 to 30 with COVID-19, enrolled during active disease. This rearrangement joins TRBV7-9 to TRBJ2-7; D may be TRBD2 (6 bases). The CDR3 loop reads CASSAVDAGYEQYF. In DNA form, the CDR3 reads TGTGCCAGCAGCGCTGTAGACGCGGGGTACGAGCAGTACTTC.